Detailed here is one T cell receptor beta chain. This sample stems from a study of PD-L1 blockade in urothelial cancer. The CDR3 consists of 14 residues. The V gene's germline CDR1 is SGHRS and CDR2 YFSETQ. V lost 4 bases and J 1 base, leaving 9 bases between the germline ends. Time point in this sample: peripheral blood 6 weeks after treatment start. Sequencing used immunoSEQ multiplex PCR; TCRdb keeps in-frame clones, though not all of them. Of 41,000 or so clones listed, approximately 81% were seen once; the top ten hold approximately 2.4%. The source was PBMCs, collected around atezolizumab (anti-PD-L1) treatment. The source is a man between 65 and 85 years old with urothelial cancer. This chain uses TRBV5-1 with TRBJ1-3, with a weak D call TRBD1 (5 bases). The CDR3 bases are TGCGCCAGCAGCGAAACAGGTTCTGGAAACACCATATATTTT. Translating gives CASSETGSGNTIYF.